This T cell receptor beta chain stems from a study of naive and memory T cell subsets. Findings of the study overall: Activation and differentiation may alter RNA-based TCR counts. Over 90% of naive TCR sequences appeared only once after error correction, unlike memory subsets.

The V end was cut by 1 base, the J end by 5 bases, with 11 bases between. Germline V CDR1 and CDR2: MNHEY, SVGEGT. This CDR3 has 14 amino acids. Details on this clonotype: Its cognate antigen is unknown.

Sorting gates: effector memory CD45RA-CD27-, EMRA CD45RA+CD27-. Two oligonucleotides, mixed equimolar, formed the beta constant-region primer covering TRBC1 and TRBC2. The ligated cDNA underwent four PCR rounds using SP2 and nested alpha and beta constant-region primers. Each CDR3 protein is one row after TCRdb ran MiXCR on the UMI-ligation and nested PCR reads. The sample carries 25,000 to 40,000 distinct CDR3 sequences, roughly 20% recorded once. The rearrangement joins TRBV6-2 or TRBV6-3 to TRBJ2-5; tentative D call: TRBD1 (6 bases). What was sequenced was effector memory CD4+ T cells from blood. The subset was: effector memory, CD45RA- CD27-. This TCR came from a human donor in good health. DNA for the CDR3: TGTGCCAGCAGTTACTACTTACAGGGCGAGACCCAGTACTTC. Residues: CASSYYLQGETQYF.